This T cell receptor (beta chain) was captured by sequencing in a study of blood T cell repertoires in COVID-19. Study background: T cells, B-cell-depleted T cells, or PBMCs provided the cDNA or gDNA that served as material.

Germline CDR1 SGHRS, CDR2 YFSETQ. The CDR3 spans 15 residues. The V and J ends lost 4 bases and 2 bases, in that order; junction bases with no gene match: 6. Original methodology: Amplifying reference gene primers gave estimates of nucleated cell counts. Generated by immunoSEQ multiplex PCR, the TCRdb table keeps only in-frame clones and is missing some. Clonal size and the V and J genes are those of that table, whereas D and trimming came from the DNA. The profile shows some 280,000 clones, roughly nine tenths of them singletons. The specimen sequenced was peripheral blood. This clonotype was obtained from a woman aged 35 to 49 who had recovered from COVID-19. The V and J genes are TRBV5-1 and TRBJ2-1; 7 bases agree with TRBD2. DNA of the CDR3: TGCGCCAGCAGCCTTGCACTAGCGACCTACAATGAGCAGTTCTTC. The encoded protein is CASSLALATYNEQFF.